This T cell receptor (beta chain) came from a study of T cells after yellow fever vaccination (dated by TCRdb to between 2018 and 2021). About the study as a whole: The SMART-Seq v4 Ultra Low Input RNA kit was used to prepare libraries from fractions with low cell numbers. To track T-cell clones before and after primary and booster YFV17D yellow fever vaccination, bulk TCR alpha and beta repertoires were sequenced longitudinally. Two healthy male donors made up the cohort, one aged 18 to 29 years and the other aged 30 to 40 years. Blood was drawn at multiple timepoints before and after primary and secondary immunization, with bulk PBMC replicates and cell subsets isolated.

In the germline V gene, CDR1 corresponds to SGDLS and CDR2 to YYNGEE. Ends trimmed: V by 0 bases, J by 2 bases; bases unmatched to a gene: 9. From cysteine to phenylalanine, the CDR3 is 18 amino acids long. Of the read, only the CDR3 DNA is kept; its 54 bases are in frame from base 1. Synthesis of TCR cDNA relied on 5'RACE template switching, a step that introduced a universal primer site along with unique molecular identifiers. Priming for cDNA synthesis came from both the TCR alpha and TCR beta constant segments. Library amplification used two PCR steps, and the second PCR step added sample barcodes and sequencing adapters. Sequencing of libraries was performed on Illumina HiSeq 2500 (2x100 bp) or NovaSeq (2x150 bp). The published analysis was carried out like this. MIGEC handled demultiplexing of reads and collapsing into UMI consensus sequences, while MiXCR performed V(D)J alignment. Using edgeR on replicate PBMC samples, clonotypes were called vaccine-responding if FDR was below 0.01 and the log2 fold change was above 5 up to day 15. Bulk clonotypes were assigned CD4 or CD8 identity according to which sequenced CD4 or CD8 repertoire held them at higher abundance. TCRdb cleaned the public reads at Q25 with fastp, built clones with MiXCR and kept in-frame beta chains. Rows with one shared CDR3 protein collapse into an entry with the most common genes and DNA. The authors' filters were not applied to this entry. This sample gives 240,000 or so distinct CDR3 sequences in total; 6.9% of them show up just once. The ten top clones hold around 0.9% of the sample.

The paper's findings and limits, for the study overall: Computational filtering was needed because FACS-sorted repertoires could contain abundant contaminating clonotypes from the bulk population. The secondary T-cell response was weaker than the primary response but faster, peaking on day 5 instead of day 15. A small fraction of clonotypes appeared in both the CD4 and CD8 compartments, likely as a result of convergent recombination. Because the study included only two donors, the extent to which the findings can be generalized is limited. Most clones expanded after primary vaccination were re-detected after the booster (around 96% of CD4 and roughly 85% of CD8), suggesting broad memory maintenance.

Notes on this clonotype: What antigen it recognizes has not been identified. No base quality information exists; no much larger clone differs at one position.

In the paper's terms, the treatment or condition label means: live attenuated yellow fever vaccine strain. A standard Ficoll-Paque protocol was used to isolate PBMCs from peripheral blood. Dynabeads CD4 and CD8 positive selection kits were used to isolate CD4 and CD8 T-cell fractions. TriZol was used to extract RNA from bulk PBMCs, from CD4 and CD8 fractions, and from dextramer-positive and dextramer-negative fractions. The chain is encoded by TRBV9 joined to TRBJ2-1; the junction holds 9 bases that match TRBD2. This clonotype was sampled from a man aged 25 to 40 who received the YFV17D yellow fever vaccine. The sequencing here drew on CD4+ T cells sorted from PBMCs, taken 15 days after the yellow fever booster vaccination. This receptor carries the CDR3 CASSVASGLAGTYNEQFF. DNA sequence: TGTGCCAGCAGCGTAGCTTCGGGCCTAGCGGGAACCTACAATGAGCAGTTCTTC.